Listed below are T cell receptor beta chains from one sample, sequenced in a study of circulating CD8 cells and anti-PD-1 response in melanoma. MiXCR, run by TCRdb on the reads, gives a single entry per CDR3 protein. The table records 1,500 to 2,000 distinct CDR3 sequences, approximately 6.8% of them present only once. This specimen consisted of CD8+ T cells from PBMCs, obtained at baseline or after one month of anti-PD-1 therapy (not recorded which). The receptors were gathered from a human donor with melanoma. Each CDR3 is given with its conserved first and last residue. Each record gives: clone size, V gene, J gene, D gene, CDR3 DNA, CDR3 protein. D genes are given only for firm matches. The size entry is marked missing in some rows and otherwise reads once, few, many or a size class.

abundance: medium-sized; v_gene: TRBV19; j_gene: TRBJ2-5; d_gene: NA; CDR3nt: TGTGCCAGTAGTACCCGGACCGCGGACGGGGAGACCCAGTACTTC; CDR3aa: CASSTRTADGETQYF
abundance: large; v_gene: TRBV28; j_gene: TRBJ2-7; d_gene: TRBD1; CDR3nt: TGTGCCAGCGGGGACCGGGACAGGGGGCCTGAGCAGTACTTC; CDR3aa: CASGDRDRGPEQYF
abundance: medium-sized; v_gene: TRBV27; j_gene: TRBJ1-5; d_gene: NA; CDR3nt: TGTGCCAGCAGTTTAAACGGAAATCAGCCCCAGCATTTT; CDR3aa: CASSLNGNQPQHF
abundance: medium-sized; v_gene: TRBV24-1; j_gene: TRBJ2-1; d_gene: NA; CDR3nt: TGTGCCACCAGTGGGACGGAGGTCGCCTACAATGAGCAGTTCTTC; CDR3aa: CATSGTEVAYNEQFF
abundance: medium-sized; v_gene: TRBV24-1; j_gene: TRBJ2-3; d_gene: TRBD1; CDR3nt: TGTGCCACCAGTGATTGGGACAGGGGGCCCACAGATACGCAGTATTTT; CDR3aa: CATSDWDRGPTDTQYF
abundance: medium-sized; v_gene: TRBV29-1; j_gene: TRBJ1-1; d_gene: NA; CDR3nt: TGCAGCGGCCAGCCCACGGTGATGAACACTGAAGCTTTCTTT; CDR3aa: CSGQPTVMNTEAFF
abundance: large; v_gene: TRBV19; j_gene: TRBJ1-5; d_gene: NA; CDR3nt: TGTGCCAGTAGTATTCTGGACAATCAGCCCCAGCATTTT; CDR3aa: CASSILDNQPQHF
abundance: medium-sized; v_gene: TRBV27; j_gene: TRBJ1-6; d_gene: NA; CDR3nt: TGTGCCAGCAGTTTCGGGGCAAGGCCCCTCCACTTT; CDR3aa: CASSFGARPLHF
abundance: medium-sized; v_gene: TRBV5-1; j_gene: TRBJ2-2; d_gene: NA; CDR3nt: TGCGCCAGCAGCTTCCCGCGGGCACCATCCGCGAACACCGGGGAGCTGTTTTTT; CDR3aa: CASSFPRAPSANTGELFF
abundance: medium-sized; v_gene: TRBV19; j_gene: TRBJ2-1; d_gene: NA; CDR3nt: TGTGCCAGTAGTATAGGGGGATATTGGCAGTTCTTC; CDR3aa: CASSIGGYWQFF
abundance: medium-sized; v_gene: TRBV19; j_gene: TRBJ2-1; d_gene: TRBD2; CDR3nt: TGTGCCAGTACCCCCGGGGCTAGCGGCTACAATGAGCAGTTCTTC; CDR3aa: CASTPGASGYNEQFF
abundance: medium-sized; v_gene: TRBV4-2; j_gene: TRBJ2-2; d_gene: TRBD1; CDR3nt: TGTGCCAGCAGCCAAGAGAAGACAGGGTGGACCGGGGAGCTGTTTTTT; CDR3aa: CASSQEKTGWTGELFF
abundance: medium-sized; v_gene: TRBV27; j_gene: TRBJ2-1; d_gene: TRBD2; CDR3nt: TGTGCCAGCAGTATCTCTAGCGGGGGATACAATGAGCAGTTCTTC; CDR3aa: CASSISSGGYNEQFF
abundance: medium-sized; v_gene: TRBV7-2; j_gene: TRBJ2-1; d_gene: NA; CDR3nt: TGTGCCAGCACCCTGCTTCCCCGAACGGGGGATCCTAATGAGCAGTTCTTC; CDR3aa: CASTLLPRTGDPNEQFF
abundance: medium-sized; v_gene: TRBV19; j_gene: TRBJ2-1; d_gene: TRBD2; CDR3nt: TGTGCCAGTAGGCAAGCTAGCGGGAGTTCAAATGAGCAGTTCTTC; CDR3aa: CASRQASGSSNEQFF
abundance: medium-sized; v_gene: TRBV19; j_gene: TRBJ1-1; d_gene: NA; CDR3nt: TGTGCCAGTAGTCGGGGGGGACCGAACACTGAAGCTTTCTTT; CDR3aa: CASSRGGPNTEAFF
abundance: medium-sized; v_gene: TRBV27; j_gene: TRBJ2-7; d_gene: TRBD2; CDR3nt: TGTGCCAGCAGTTTCCTTCATACTAGCGGGAGCTCCTACGAGCAGTACTTC; CDR3aa: CASSFLHTSGSSYEQYF
abundance: NA; v_gene: TRBV29-1; j_gene: TRBJ2-2; d_gene: NA; CDR3nt: TGCAGCGTTGACCACACCGGGGAGCTGTTTTTT; CDR3aa: CSVDHTGELFF
abundance: large; v_gene: TRBV29-1; j_gene: TRBJ2-7; d_gene: NA; CDR3nt: TGCAGCGTTGAAGATCGTAACCTGCCGTACGAGCAGTACTTC; CDR3aa: CSVEDRNLPYEQYF
abundance: few; v_gene: TRBV6-5; j_gene: TRBJ1-5; d_gene: NA; CDR3nt: TGTGCCAGCAGTCAAACAGAAAATAGCAATCAGCCCCAGCATTTT; CDR3aa: CASSQTENSNQPQHF
abundance: NA; v_gene: TRBV7-3; j_gene: TRBJ2-3; d_gene: NA; CDR3nt: TGTGCCAGCAGCTTGGTGGTGGGGGCTCCCACAGATACGCAGTATTTT; CDR3aa: CASSLVVGAPTDTQYF
abundance: large; v_gene: TRBV5-6; j_gene: TRBJ1-1; d_gene: TRBD1; CDR3nt: TGTGCCAGTGAGATACAGGGGTTTTCGAACACTGAAGCTTTCTTT; CDR3aa: CASEIQGFSNTEAFF
abundance: medium-sized; v_gene: TRBV7-3; j_gene: TRBJ1-4; d_gene: NA; CDR3nt: TGTGCCAGCAGCACCCACAGAGCGACTAATGAAAAACTGTTTTTT; CDR3aa: CASSTHRATNEKLFF
abundance: medium-sized; v_gene: TRBV7-9; j_gene: TRBJ1-1; d_gene: TRBD1; CDR3nt: TGTGCCAGCACACCGGGACAGGGGCCTGAAGCTTTCTTT; CDR3aa: CASTPGQGPEAFF
abundance: medium-sized; v_gene: TRBV6-6; j_gene: TRBJ2-5; d_gene: NA; CDR3nt: TGTGCCAGCAGCCTCGGGGAGACCCAGTACTTC; CDR3aa: CASSLGETQYF
abundance: few; v_gene: TRBV20-1; j_gene: TRBJ2-1; d_gene: NA; CDR3nt: TGCAGTGCTAGAGCCCGTGAGGGCTCCTACAATGAGCAGTTCTTC; CDR3aa: CSARAREGSYNEQFF
abundance: medium-sized; v_gene: TRBV28; j_gene: TRBJ2-4; d_gene: NA; CDR3nt: TGTGCCAGCAGTTTACCCTCAGCAGGGGAGGTACGAAATGCCAAAAACATTCAGTACTTC; CDR3aa: CASSLPSAGEVRNAKNIQYF
abundance: medium-sized; v_gene: TRBV19; j_gene: TRBJ2-5; d_gene: NA; CDR3nt: TGTGCCAGTGCAAAGGGGGAGACCCAGTACTTC; CDR3aa: CASAKGETQYF
abundance: NA; v_gene: TRBV19; j_gene: TRBJ2-2; d_gene: NA; CDR3nt: TGTGCCAGTAGTATTTCGGGGCATAACACCGGGGAGCTGTTTTTT; CDR3aa: CASSISGHNTGELFF
abundance: large; v_gene: TRBV19; j_gene: TRBJ2-7; d_gene: NA; CDR3nt: TGTGCCAGTAGTATCACAGGGACCTCCTACGAGCAGTACTTC; CDR3aa: CASSITGTSYEQYF
abundance: large; v_gene: TRBV28; j_gene: TRBJ1-4; d_gene: NA; CDR3nt: TGTGCCAGCAGTTTACGGGAGCTCGCCACTAATGAAAAACTGTTTTTT; CDR3aa: CASSLRELATNEKLFF
abundance: medium-sized; v_gene: TRBV27; j_gene: TRBJ2-5; d_gene: TRBD2; CDR3nt: TGTGCCAGCAGTCCCAGCGGGGGGGCCAGGAAGACCCAGTACTTC; CDR3aa: CASSPSGGARKTQYF
abundance: medium-sized; v_gene: TRBV3-1; j_gene: TRBJ1-1; d_gene: TRBD1; CDR3nt: TGTGCCAGCAGCCAAGAAACGGACAGGCACACGGAAGCTTTCTTT; CDR3aa: CASSQETDRHTEAFF